The clone carrying this T cell receptor beta chain showed up many times. Antigen unknown. These data belong to a study of T-cell reconstitution after alpha-beta-depleted transplantation in children. Study-wide findings and caveats: T-cell numbers and diversity, one year after transplant, stemmed largely from T cells that were newly produced. Expanded graft clones numbering several hundred reportedly gave rise to alpha-beta T cells about two months after transplant.

This CDR3 spans 15 amino acids. The germline CDR1 and CDR2 sequences are SGHTA and FQGNSA. The V end was cut by 1 base, the J end by 4 bases, with 11 bases between. Unique molecular identifiers were incorporated into the prepared TCRbeta library. TCRdb re-analysed the PCR reads in MiXCR, keeping a single row per CDR3 protein. The sample has approximately 31,000 distinct CDR3 sequences; roughly 6.7% are singletons. The chain recombines TRBV7-2 with TRBJ2-1, with D unclear. This specimen consisted of peripheral blood, obtained 60 days after TCRalphabeta/CD19-depleted stem cell transplant. The receptor was isolated from a child younger than two who had a stem cell transplant for acute myeloid leukemia, so the T cells may come from the graft donor. The CDR3 region is CASSLVLESYNEQFF. CDR3 in DNA: TGTGCCAGCAGCTTAGTCCTGGAAAGTTACAATGAGCAGTTCTTC.